This T cell receptor beta chain was observed in a study of early T cells in non-severe SARS-CoV-2 infection. About the research overall: Investigators sequenced bulk RNA drawn from unsorted whole blood, and chains remained unpaired.

J lost 1 base, V lost 6 bases, and 5 bases had no gene match. This CDR3 spans 15 amino acids. Looked up from germline, CDR1 is SGHTA and CDR2 is FQGNSA. Individual cDNA molecules carried attached unique molecular identifiers. A single record per CDR3 protein comes from TCRdb applying MiXCR to the 5' RACE reads. The sample lists more than 50,000 distinct CDR3 sequences, roughly an eighth occurring once. Points from the study as a whole: Sequences matched to VDJdb favored anti-spike CD8 responses, while private and CD4 specificities were missed.

To note about this clonotype: Its specificity is not known.

The origin of this receptor is an adult who was a healthcare worker with PCR-confirmed SARS-CoV-2 infection or an uninfected control (not recorded which). The chain combines TRBV7-2 with TRBJ2-7; TRBD2 agrees at 11 bases. This material consisted of whole blood, taken at baseline. The CDR3 reads CASSPSSGRSYEQYF. CDR3 DNA: TGTGCCAGCAGTCCTTCTAGCGGGAGGTCCTACGAGCAGTACTTC.